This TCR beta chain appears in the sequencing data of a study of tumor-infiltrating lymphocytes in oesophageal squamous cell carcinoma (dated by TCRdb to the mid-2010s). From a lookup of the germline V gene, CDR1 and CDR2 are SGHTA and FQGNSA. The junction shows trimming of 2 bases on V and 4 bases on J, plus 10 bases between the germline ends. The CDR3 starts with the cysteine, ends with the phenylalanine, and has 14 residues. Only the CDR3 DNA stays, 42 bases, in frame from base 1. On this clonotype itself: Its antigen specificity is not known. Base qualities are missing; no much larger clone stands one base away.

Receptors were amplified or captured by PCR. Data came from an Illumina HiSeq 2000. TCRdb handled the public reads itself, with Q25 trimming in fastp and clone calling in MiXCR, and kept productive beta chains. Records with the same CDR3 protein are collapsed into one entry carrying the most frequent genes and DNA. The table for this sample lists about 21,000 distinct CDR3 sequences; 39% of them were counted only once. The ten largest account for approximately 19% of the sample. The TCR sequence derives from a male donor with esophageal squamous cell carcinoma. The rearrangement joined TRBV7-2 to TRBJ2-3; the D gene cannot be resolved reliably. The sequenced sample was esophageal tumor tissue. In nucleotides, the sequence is TGTGCCAGCAGCTTATTTTTCACGCCAGATACGCAGTATTTT. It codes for CASSLFFTPDTQYF.